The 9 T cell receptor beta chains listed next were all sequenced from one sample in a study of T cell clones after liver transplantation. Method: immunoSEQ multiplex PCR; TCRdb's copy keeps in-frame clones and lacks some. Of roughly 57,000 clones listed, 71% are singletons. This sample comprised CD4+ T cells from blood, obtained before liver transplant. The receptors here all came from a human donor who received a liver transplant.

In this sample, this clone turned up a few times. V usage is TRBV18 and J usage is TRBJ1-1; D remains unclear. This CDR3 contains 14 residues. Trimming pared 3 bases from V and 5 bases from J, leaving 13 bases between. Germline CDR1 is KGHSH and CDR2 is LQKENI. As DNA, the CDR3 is TGTGCCAGCTCACCTTCCGGGGAAGGGACTGAAGCTTTCTTT. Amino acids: CASSPSGEGTEAFF.

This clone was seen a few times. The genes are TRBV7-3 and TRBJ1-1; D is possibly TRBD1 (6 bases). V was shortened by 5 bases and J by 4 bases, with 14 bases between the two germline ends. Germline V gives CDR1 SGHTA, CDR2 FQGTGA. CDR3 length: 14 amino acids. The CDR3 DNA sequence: TGTGCCAGCAGCGTACAGGGCCATGGCACTGAAGCTTTCTTT. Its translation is CASSVQGHGTEAFF.

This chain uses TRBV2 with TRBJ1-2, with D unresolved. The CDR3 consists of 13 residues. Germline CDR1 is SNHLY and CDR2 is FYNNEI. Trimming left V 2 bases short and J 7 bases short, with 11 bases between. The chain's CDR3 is CASSEYGLGGYTF. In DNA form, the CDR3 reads TGTGCCAGCAGTGAATACGGGTTAGGTGGCTACACCTTC.

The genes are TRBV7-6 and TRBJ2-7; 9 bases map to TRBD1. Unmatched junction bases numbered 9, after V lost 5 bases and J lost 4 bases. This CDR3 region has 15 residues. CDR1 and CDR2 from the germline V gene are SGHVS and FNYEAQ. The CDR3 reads CASSPRTGEGYEQYF. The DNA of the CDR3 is TGTGCCAGCAGCCCCCGGACAGGGGAGGGTTACGAGCAGTACTTC.

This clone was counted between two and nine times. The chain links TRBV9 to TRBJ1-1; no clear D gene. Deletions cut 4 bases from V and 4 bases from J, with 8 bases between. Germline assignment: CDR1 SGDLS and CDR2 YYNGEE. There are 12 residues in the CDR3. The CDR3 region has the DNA TGTGCCAGCAGCCTACACAGCACTGAAGCTTTCTTT. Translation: CASSLHSTEAFF.

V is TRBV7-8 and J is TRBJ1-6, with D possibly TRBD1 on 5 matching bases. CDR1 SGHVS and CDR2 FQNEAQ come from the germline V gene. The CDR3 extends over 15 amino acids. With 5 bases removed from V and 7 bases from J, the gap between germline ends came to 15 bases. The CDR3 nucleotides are TGTGCCAGCAGCCCCCGACAGATATCGAATTCACCCCTCCACTTT. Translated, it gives CASSPRQISNSPLHF.

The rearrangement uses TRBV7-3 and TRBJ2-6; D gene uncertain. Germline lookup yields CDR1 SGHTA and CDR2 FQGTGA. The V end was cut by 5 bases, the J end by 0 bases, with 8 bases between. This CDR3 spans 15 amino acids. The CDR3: CASSPQSSGANVLTF. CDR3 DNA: TGTGCCAGCAGCCCCCAATCCTCTGGGGCCAACGTCCTGACTTTC.

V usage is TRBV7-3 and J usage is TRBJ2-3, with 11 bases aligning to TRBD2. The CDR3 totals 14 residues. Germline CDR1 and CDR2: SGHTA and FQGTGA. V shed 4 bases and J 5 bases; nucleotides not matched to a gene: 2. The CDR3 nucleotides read TGTGCCAGCAGCTCGGGACTAGCGGAAGATACGCAGTATTTT. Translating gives CASSSGLAEDTQYF.

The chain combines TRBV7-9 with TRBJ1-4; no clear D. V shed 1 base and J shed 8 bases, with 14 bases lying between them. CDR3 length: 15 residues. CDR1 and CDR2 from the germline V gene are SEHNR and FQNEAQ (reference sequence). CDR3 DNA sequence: TGTGCCAGCAGCTTAGACCGGTTCGAATTGGAAAAACTGTTTTTT. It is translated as CASSLDRFELEKLFF. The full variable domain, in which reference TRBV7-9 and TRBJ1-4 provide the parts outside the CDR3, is DTGVSQNPRHKITKRGQNVTFRCDPISEHNRLYWYRQTLGQGPEFLTYFQNEAQLEKSRLLSDRFSAERPKGSFSTLEIQRTEQGDSAMYLCASSLDRFELEKLFFGSGTQLSVL.